The 2 T cell receptor beta chains listed next were all sequenced from one sample in a study of T cells in women clearing cervical HPV infection. Assay: immunoSEQ multiplex PCR; the TCRdb copy retains only in-frame clones and omits some. In total, the table holds tens of thousands of clones. Sequencing was done on a sample of blood buffy coat. These receptors came from a woman between 18 and 75 years old with a cervical HPV16 infection that either progressed to CIN3+ or cleared (not recorded which).

Worth noting for this clone: Read data end 3 residues before the CDR3 end; the end is taken from the germline J gene. The rearrangement links TRBV30 to TRBJ1-6, with a weak D call TRBD1 (6 bases). The germline V gene has CDR1 GTSNPN and CDR2 SVGIG (reference sequence). The V end was cut by 1 base, the J end by 6 bases, with 10 bases between. The CDR3 has 14 amino acids. Here the CDR3 reads CAWSADRLNSPLHF. The sequenced part of the CDR3 DNA is TGTGCCTGGAGTGCGGACAGACTTAATTCACCC.

As concerns this clone: The read comes to an end 3 residues before the CDR3 does, leaving the germline J gene to fill in the end. The rearrangement links TRBV19 to TRBJ2-3; 12 nucleotides line up with TRBD2. Germline V gene sequence: CDR1 LNHDA, CDR2 SQIVND (reference sequence). The CDR3 totals 15 residues. The CDR3 DNA, read in part, is TGTGCCAGTAGTACTCCTAGCGGGAGGGGAGAGACG. Its protein product is CASSTPSGRGET. The complete CDR3 sequence is CASSTPSGRGETQYF.